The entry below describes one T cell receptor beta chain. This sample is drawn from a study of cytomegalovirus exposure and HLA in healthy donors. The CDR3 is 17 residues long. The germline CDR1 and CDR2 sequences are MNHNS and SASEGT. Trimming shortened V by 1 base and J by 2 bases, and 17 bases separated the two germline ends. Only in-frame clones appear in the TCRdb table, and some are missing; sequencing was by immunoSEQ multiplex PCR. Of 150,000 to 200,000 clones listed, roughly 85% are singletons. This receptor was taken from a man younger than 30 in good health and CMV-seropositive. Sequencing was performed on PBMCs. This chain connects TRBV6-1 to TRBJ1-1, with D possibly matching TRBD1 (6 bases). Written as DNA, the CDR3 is TGTGCCAGCAGTGAAGTCAATGGAGGGGGGGTTAACACTGAAGCTTTCTTT. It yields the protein CASSEVNGGGVNTEAFF.